The rows below give T cell receptor beta chains drawn from one sample of a study of identical twins. In TCRdb, the 5' RACE reads were re-called with MiXCR into one record per CDR3 protein. The sample carries around 1.7 million distinct CDR3 sequences, under 35% recorded once. Sequenced material: cord blood. These receptors were collected from a newborn girl in good health. Each CDR3 is given with its conserved first and last residue. D genes are given only for firm matches. Clone size is not always given. Where it is, it says once, few, many or a class for expanded clones.

V gene,clone size,D gene,CDR3 length,J gene,CDR3 protein,CDR3 DNA
TRBV20-1,few,TRBD1,18,TRBJ2-6,CSARSRTGMANGANVLTF,TGCAGTGCTAGATCCAGGACAGGGATGGCTAATGGGGCCAACGTCCTGACTTTC
TRBV5-8,few,TRBD1,16,TRBJ2-3,CASSKGQGVVTDTQYF,TGTGCCAGCAGCAAAGGACAGGGGGTAGTGACAGATACGCAGTATTTT
TRBV28,many,.,12,TRBJ1-5,CASSLNGQPQHF,TGCGCCAGCAGCTTGAACGGTCAGCCCCAGCATTTT
TRBV9,.,TRBD1,15,TRBJ2-7,CASSVATGAGYEQYF,TGTGCCAGCAGCGTAGCGACAGGGGCTGGCTACGAGCAGTACTTC
TRBV5-1,few,TRBD1,16,TRBJ1-2,CASSPGGVDRVYGYTF,TGCGCCAGCAGCCCCGGCGGAGTCGACAGGGTTTATGGCTACACCTTC
TRBV6-1,.,TRBD1,16,TRBJ2-1,CASLEGPGQGYNEQFF,TGTGCCAGCCTCGAAGGGCCGGGACAGGGTTACAATGAGCAGTTCTTC
TRBV28,.,TRBD2,15,TRBJ2-5,CASSRGTSGRREQYF,TGTGCCAGCAGTCGCGGAACAAGCGGGAGGAGAGAGCAGTACTTC
TRBV7-9,.,TRBD2,18,TRBJ2-1,CASSLRTSGGASYNEQFF,TGTGCCAGCAGCCTGCGGACTAGCGGGGGAGCTTCGTACAATGAGCAGTTCTTC
TRBV4-2,many,TRBD2,15,TRBJ2-1,CASSQETSGYNEQFF,TGTGCCAGCAGCCAAGAAACTAGCGGGTACAATGAGCAGTTCTTC
TRBV5-6,few,TRBD2,16,TRBJ2-1,CASSLGGLVVGGEQFF,TGTGCCAGCAGCTTGGGGGGACTAGTCGTTGGTGGTGAGCAGTTCTTC
TRBV6-5,.,.,14,TRBJ1-5,CASSHRRDLQPQHF,TGTGCCAGCAGTCATAGAAGGGACCTTCAGCCCCAGCATTTT
TRBV4-2,few,TRBD2,16,TRBJ2-1,CASSPTSGGFGGEQFF,TGTGCCAGCAGCCCGACTAGCGGGGGGTTCGGTGGTGAGCAGTTCTTC
TRBV11-2,few,.,14,TRBJ2-3,CASSDRSGTDTQYF,TGTGCCAGCAGCGACCGATCGGGCACAGATACGCAGTATTTT
TRBV6-1,.,TRBD1,14,TRBJ1-5,CATTGLYSNQPQHF,TGTGCCACGACAGGGCTTTATAGCAATCAGCCCCAGCATTTT
TRBV28,.,.,11,TRBJ2-7,CAFGGYNEQYF,TGTGCATTCGGCGGCTACAATGAGCAGTACTTC
TRBV28,.,.,15,TRBJ1-4,CASSRPQAANEKLFF,TGTGCCAGCAGTCGGCCCCAGGCGGCTAATGAAAAACTGTTTTTT
TRBV9,few,.,13,TRBJ1-2,CASSVVGDYGYTF,TGTGCCAGCAGCGTAGTGGGGGACTATGGCTACACCTTC
TRBV11-2,once,.,15,TRBJ1-1,CASSLTGAMNAEAFF,TGTGCCAGCAGCCTGACCGGGGCGATGAACGCTGAAGCTTTCTTT
TRBV20-1,few,TRBD1,17,TRBJ1-6,CSANPGQGPPYNSPLHF,TGCAGTGCTAATCCGGGACAGGGGCCCCCCTATAATTCACCCCTCCACTTT
TRBV7-2,.,.,15,TRBJ2-3,CASSLRGELTDTQYF,TGTGCCAGCAGCTTAAGGGGGGAGTTGACAGATACGCAGTATTTT
TRBV7-9,.,.,11,TRBJ1-1,CASSEAAKAFF,TGTGCCAGCAGCGAGGCGGCAAAAGCTTTCTTT
TRBV28,.,.,15,TRBJ2-2,CASSLGGSFTGELFF,TGTGCCAGCAGTTTAGGGGGCAGTTTCACCGGGGAGCTGTTTTTT